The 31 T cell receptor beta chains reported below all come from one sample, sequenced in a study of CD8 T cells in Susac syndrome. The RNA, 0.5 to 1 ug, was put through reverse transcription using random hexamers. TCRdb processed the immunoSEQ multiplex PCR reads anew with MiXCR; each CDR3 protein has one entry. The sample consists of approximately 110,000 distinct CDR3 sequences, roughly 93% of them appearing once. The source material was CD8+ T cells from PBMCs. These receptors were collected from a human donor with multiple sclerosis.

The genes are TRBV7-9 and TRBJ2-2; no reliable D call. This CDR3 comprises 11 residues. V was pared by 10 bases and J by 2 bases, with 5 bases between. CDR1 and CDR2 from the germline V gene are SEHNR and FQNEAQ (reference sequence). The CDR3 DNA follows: TGTGCCACCATTAACACCGGGGAGCTGTTTTTT. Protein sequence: CATINTGELFF.

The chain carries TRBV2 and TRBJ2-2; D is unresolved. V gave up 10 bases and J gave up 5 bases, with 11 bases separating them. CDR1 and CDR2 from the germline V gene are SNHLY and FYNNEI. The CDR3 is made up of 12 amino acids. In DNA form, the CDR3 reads TGTGCCACCACTGTCGGGACCGGGGAGCTGTTTTTT. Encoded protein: CATTVGTGELFF.

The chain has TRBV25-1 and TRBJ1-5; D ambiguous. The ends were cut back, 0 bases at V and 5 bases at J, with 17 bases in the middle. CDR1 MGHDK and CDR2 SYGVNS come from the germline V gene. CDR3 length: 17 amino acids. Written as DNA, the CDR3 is TGTGCCAGCAGTGAATACCCCAACGGGGAGGAGGATCAGCCCCAGCATTTT. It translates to CASSEYPNGEEDQPQHF.

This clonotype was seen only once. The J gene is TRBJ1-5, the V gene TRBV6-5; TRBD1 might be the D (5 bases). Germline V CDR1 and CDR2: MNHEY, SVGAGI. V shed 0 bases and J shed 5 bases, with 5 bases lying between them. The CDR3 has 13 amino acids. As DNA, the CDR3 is TGTGCCAGCAGTTACTCGGGGGATCAGCCCCAGCATTTT. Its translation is CASSYSGDQPQHF.

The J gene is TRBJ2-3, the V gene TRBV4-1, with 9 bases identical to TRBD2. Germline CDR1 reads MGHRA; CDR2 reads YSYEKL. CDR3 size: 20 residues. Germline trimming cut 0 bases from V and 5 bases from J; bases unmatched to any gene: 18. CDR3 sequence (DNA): TGCGCCAGCAGCCAAGATCCCCCACCCCGGGCGGGGGGGCCCGGAGATACGCAGTATTTT. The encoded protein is CASSQDPPPRAGGPGDTQYF.

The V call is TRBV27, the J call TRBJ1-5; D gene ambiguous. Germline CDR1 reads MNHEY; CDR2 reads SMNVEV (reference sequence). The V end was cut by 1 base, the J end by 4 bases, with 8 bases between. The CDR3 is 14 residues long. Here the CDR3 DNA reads TGTGCCAGCAGTTTATTCTGGGAAAATCAGCCCCAGCATTTT. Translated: CASSLFWENQPQHF.

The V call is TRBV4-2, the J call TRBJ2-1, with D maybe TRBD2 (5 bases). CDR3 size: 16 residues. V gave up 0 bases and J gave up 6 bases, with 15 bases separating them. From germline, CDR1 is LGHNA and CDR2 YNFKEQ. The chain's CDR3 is CASSQDPRESANEQFF. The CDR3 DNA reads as TGTGCCAGCAGCCAAGATCCGAGGGAGTCAGCCAATGAGCAGTTCTTC.

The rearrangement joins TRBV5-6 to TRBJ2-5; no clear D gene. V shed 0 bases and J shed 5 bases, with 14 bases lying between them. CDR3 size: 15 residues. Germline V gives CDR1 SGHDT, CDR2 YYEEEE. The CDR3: CASSLDDGSRETQYF. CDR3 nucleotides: TGTGCCAGCAGCTTGGATGACGGATCCCGGGAGACCCAGTACTTC.

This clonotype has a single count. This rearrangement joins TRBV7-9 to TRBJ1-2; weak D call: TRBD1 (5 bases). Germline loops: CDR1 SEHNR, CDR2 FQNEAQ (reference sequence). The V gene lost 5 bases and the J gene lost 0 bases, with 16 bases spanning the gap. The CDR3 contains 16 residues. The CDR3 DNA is TGTGCCAGCAGCCACATCGGGACGGACCCTAACTATGGCTACACCTTC. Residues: CASSHIGTDPNYGYTF.

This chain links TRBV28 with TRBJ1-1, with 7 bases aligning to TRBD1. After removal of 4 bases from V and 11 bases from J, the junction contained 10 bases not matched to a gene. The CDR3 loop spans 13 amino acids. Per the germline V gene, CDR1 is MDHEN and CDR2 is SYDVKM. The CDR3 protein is CASSYIIRGDAFF. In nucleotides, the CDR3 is TGTGCCAGCAGTTACATAATCAGGGGGGACGCTTTCTTT.

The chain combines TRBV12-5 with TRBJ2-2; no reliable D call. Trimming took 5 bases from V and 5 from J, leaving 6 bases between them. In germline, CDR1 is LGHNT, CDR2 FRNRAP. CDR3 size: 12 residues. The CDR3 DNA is TGTGCTAGTGGTCCCCAGACCGGGGAGCTGTTTTTT. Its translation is CASGPQTGELFF.

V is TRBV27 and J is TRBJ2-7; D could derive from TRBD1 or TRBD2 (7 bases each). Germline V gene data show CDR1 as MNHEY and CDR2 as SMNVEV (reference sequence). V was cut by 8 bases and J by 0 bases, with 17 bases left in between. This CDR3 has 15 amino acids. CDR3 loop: CASAGRGRGSYEQYF. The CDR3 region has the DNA TGTGCCAGCGCGGGGAGGGGGCGAGGCTCCTACGAGCAGTACTTC.

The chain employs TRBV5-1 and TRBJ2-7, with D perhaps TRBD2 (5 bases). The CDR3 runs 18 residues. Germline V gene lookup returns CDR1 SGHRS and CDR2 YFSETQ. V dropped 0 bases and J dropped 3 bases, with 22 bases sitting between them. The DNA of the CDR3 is TGCGCCAGCAGCTTGGAGTCGGGGTTAGGCCCTCTTCTCTACGAGCAGTACGTC. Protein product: CASSLESGLGPLLYEQYV.

The CDR3 here is CASSVGWGTNEKLFF. CDR3 bases: TGTGCCAGCAGCGTAGGCTGGGGGACTAATGAAAAACTGTTTTTT. J is TRBJ1-4 and V is TRBV9, with D possibly matching TRBD1 (5 bases). This CDR3 region has 15 residues. Germline CDR1 and CDR2: SGDLS and YYNGEE. The V end lost 0 bases, the J end lost 2 bases, and 8 bases lay between the germline ends.

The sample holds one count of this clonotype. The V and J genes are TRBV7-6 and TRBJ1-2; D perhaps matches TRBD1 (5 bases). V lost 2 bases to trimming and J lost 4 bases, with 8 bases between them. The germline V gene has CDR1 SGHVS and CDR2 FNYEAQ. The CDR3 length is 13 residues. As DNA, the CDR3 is TGTGCCAGCAGCTTACAGGGTTCCTATGGCTACACCTTC. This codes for CASSLQGSYGYTF.

DNA of the CDR3: TGTGCCACCAGCATCGGGAGGGGGCTCTCTGGAAACACCATATATTTT. It is translated as CATSIGRGLSGNTIYF. V usage is TRBV15 and J usage is TRBJ1-3, with TRBD1 matching over 7 bases. CDR3 size: 16 residues. V lost 4 bases to trimming and J lost 0 bases; unmatched junction nucleotides: 6. Germline assignment: CDR1 LNHNV and CDR2 YYDKDF (reference sequence).

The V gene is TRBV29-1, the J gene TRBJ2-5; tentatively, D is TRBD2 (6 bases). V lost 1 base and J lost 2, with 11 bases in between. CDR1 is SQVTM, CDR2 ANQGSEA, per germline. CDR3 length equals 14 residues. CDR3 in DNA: TGCAGCGTTGAAGCCCGGGGGTGGCAAGAGACCCAGTACTTC. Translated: CSVEARGWQETQYF.

In nucleotides, the CDR3 is TGCGCCAGCAGCCATATGGCGGACCGCACAGATACGCAGTATTTT. This translates into CASSHMADRTDTQYF. The V call is TRBV4-1, the J call TRBJ2-3; no reliable D call. The germline CDR1 and CDR2 sequences are MGHRA and YSYEKL. V lost 3 bases and J 1 base, leaving 11 bases between the germline ends. The CDR3 loop spans 15 amino acids.

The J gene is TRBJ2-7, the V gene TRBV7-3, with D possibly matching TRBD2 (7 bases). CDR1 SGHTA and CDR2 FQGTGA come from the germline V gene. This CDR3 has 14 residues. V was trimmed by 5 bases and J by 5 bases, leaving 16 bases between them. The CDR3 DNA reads TGTGCCAGCAGCGCCCGGGGAGGGGGGGACGAGCAGTACTTC. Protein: CASSARGGGDEQYF.

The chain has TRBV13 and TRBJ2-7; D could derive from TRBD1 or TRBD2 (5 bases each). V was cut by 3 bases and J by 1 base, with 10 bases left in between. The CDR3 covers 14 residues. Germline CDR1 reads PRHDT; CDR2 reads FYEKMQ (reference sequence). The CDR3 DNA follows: TGTGCCAGCAGCTTGGGGCCGGGATCCTACGAGCAGTACGTC. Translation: CASSLGPGSYEQYV.

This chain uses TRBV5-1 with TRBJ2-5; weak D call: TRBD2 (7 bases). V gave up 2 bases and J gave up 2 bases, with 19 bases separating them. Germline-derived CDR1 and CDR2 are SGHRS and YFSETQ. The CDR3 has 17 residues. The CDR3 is CASSFGSGGREQETQYF. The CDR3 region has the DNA TGCGCCAGCAGCTTCGGATCGGGGGGCCGGGAACAAGAGACCCAGTACTTC.

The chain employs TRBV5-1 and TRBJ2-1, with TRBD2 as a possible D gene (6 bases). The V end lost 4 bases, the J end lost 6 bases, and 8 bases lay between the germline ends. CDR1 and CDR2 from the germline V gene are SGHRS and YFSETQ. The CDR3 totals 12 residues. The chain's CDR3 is CASSARGNEQFF. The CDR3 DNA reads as TGCGCCAGCAGCGCGCGGGGCAATGAGCAGTTCTTC.

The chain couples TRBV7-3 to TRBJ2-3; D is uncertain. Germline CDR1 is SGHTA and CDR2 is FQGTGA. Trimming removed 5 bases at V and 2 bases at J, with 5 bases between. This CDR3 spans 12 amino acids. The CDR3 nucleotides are TGTGCCAGCAGCCGGACCACAGATACGCAGTATTTT. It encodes CASSRTTDTQYF.

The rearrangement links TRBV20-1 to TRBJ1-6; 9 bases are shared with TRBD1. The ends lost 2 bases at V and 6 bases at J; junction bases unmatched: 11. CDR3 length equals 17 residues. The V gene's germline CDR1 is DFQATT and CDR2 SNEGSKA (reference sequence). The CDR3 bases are TGCAGTGCTAGACTGATACAGGGGGCTCCCGGTAATTCACCCCTCCACTTT. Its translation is CSARLIQGAPGNSPLHF.

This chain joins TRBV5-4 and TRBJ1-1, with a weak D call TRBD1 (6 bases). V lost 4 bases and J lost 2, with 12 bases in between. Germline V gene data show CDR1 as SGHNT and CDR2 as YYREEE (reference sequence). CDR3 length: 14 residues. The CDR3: CASSTTGSNTEAFF. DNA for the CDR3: TGTGCCAGCAGCACAACAGGGTCTAACACTGAAGCTTTCTTT. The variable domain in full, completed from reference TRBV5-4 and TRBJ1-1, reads ETGVTQSPTHLIKTRGQQVTLRCSSQSGHNTVSWYQQALGQGPQFIFQYYREEENGRGNFPPRFSGLQFPNYSSELNVNALELDDSALYLCASSTTGSNTEAFFGQGTRLTVV.

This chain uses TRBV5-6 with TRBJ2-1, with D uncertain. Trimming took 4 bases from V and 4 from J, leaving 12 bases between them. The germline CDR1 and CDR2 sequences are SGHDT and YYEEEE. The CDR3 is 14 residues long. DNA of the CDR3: TGTGCCAGCAGCATGGTATCAGAGTACAATGAGCAGTTCTTC. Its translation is CASSMVSEYNEQFF.

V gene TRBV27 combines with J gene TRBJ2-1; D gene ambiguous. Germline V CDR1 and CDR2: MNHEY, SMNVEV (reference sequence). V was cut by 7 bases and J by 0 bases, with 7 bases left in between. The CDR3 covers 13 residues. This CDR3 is CASTFGSYNEQFF. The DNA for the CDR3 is TGTGCCAGCACTTTCGGCTCCTACAATGAGCAGTTCTTC.

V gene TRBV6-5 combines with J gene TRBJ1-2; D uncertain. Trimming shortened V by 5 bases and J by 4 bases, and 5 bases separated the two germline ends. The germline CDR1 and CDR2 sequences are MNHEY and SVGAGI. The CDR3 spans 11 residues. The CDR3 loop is CASSAGYGYTF. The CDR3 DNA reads TGTGCCAGCAGTGCCGGCTATGGCTACACCTTC.

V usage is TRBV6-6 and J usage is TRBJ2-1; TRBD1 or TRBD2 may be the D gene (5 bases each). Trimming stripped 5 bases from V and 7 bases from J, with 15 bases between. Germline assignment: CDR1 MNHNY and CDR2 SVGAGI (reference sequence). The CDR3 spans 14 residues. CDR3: CASSNSQGGNEQFF. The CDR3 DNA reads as TGTGCCAGCAGTAACAGCCAGGGCGGGAATGAGCAGTTCTTC.

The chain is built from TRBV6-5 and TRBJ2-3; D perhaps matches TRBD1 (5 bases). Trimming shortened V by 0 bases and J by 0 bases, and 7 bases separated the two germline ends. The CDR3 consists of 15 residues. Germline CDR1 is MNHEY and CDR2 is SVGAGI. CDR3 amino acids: CASSYSQGSTDTQYF. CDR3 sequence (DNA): TGTGCCAGCAGTTACTCTCAGGGAAGCACAGATACGCAGTATTTT.

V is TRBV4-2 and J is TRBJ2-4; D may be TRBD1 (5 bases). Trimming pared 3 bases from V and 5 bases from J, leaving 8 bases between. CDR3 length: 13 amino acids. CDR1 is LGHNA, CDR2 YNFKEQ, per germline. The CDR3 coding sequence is TGTGCCAGCAGCCACCAGGGCGAAAACATTCAGTACTTC. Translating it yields CASSHQGENIQYF.